This entry features one TCR beta chain sequence. While infection was still active, Seattle patients were enrolled and then followed longitudinally. The data were taken from a study of blood T cell repertoires in COVID-19. Study overall: Researchers got acute and convalescent COVID-19 samples from the United States, Italy and Spain. From T cells, B-cell-depleted T cells, or PBMCs came the material, which was cDNA or gDNA.

The CDR3 runs 16 residues. J lost 0 bases, V lost 6 bases, and 6 bases had no gene match. CDR1 SNHLY and CDR2 FYNNEI come from the germline V gene. Assay used: immunoSEQ multiplex PCR; TCRdb lists only in-frame clones, some missing. The profile shows 65,000 to 95,000 clones, roughly nine tenths of them singletons. This chain links TRBV2 with TRBJ2-1; TRBD1 matches at 9 bases. The sample was peripheral blood. This clonotype originated in a man between 50 and 59 years old with COVID-19, enrolled during active disease. The CDR3 coding sequence is TGTGCCAGCAGGGGGGGACAGGGAAGCTCCTACAATGAGCAGTTCTTC. This gives the protein CASRGGQGSSYNEQFF.